This T cell receptor beta chain stems from a study of T cells in Graves' hyperthyroidism and ophthalmopathy. Study-wide background: Specimen type is peripheral blood, collected at initial diagnosis prior to any treatment. Regarding the study as a whole: Most thyroid clonotypes expanded above 0.001 were also detected in blood. The model identified upcoming ophthalmopathy a median around 7.1 months ahead of onset.

Using RNA transcripts as the source, TCR beta CDR3 regions were amplified. First-round RT-PCR of the TCR CDR3 relied on the HTBI primer set. A single record per CDR3 protein comes from TCRdb applying MiXCR to the multiplex PCR reads. The table includes 92,000 or so distinct CDR3 sequences, roughly 56% detected once. As for this clonotype: The antigen is not known. The CDR3 ends on some other residue instead of the conserved phenylalanine or tryptophan, so this is likely a read error. The limits of the CDR3 on the DNA are not certain, so only TCRdb's listed CDR3 is given.

With termini counted, the CDR3 has 11 amino acids. Germline assignment: CDR1 SNHLY and CDR2 FYNNEI. The sequenced sample consisted of blood. The genes are TRBV2 and TRBJ1-1; the listed D gene, TRBD1, was not tested against the DNA. This TCR came from a woman in her forties with Graves' hyperthyroidism. The CDR3 loop reads CASSRGTATFY.